The 29 T cell receptor beta chains in this list originate from one sample, sequenced in a study of shared clonotypes between healthy human individuals. The method was immunoSEQ multiplex PCR; TCRdb's version includes in-frame clones alone and lacks a portion of them. The sample has around 440,000 clones, roughly four fifths seen once; the top ten hold about 11%. The sample was PBMCs. These receptors all come from a middle-aged woman in good health. Some clones in this sample may be carry-over from other donors' samples.

The V call is TRBV7-2, the J call TRBJ2-1, with D unresolved. Trimming stripped 4 bases from V and 5 bases from J, with 15 bases between. The CDR3 is 15 residues long. In germline, CDR1 is SGHTA, CDR2 FQGNSA. CDR3 coding DNA: TGTGCCAGCAGCTCCTACCTCGCGCTCCACAATGAGCAGTTCTTC. It codes for CASSSYLALHNEQFF.

This clone has only a few counts. This chain links TRBV7-6 with TRBJ2-6, with 9 bases aligning to TRBD1. V lost 5 bases and J lost 1; bases outside the gene matches: 3. There are 16 residues in the CDR3. Germline CDR1 is SGHVS and CDR2 is FNYEAQ. The CDR3 reads CASSPDRGSGANVLTF. The CDR3 coding sequence is TGTGCCAGCAGCCCAGACAGGGGGTCTGGGGCCAACGTCCTGACTTTC.

This clone was detected only a few times. The V call is TRBV10-3, the J call TRBJ1-5, with unresolved D. Germline loops: CDR1 ENHRY, CDR2 SYGVKD. The CDR3 has 11 amino acids. V was cut by 11 bases and J by 5 bases, with 10 bases left in between. The CDR3 spells CAAGGDQPQHF. The CDR3 DNA sequence: TGTGCCGCGGGAGGTGATCAGCCCCAGCATTTT.

The chain employs TRBV28 and TRBJ1-4; the D gene is possibly TRBD1 (6 bases). Trimming removed 3 bases from V and 5 bases from J, with 10 bases in between. Germline lookup yields CDR1 MDHEN and CDR2 SYDVKM. There are 14 residues in the CDR3. Here the CDR3 reads CASSLIRGNEKLFF. DNA for the CDR3: TGTGCCAGCAGTTTGATCAGGGGAAATGAAAAACTGTTTTTT.

The CDR3 DNA reads TGCAGCCCTCAAGGGGTTTGCGAGCAGTACTTC. This translates into CSPQGVCEQYF. The V and J genes are TRBV29-1 and TRBJ2-7, with a weak D call TRBD1 (5 bases). Trimming stripped 8 bases from V and 6 bases from J, with 14 bases between. The CDR3 runs to 11 residues. Germline-derived CDR1 and CDR2 are SQVTM and ANQGSEA.

The CDR3 is CASSQDTGDPNSNTEAFF. CDR3 nucleotide sequence: TGTGCCAGCAGCCAAGATACGGGCGATCCAAACTCGAACACTGAAGCTTTCTTT. This chain links TRBV4-2 with TRBJ1-1, with unresolved D. Trimming pared 0 bases from V and 1 base from J, leaving 18 bases between. Germline V gene data show CDR1 as LGHNA and CDR2 as YNFKEQ. The CDR3 has 18 amino acids.

This clone was observed many times. The same CDR3 can be traced to other DNA sequences in this sample. The genes are TRBV29-1 and TRBJ2-5; no reliable D call. Looked up from germline, CDR1 is SQVTM and CDR2 is ANQGSEA. This CDR3 has 11 residues. Trimming shortened V by 5 bases and J by 5 bases, and 9 bases separated the two germline ends. Written as DNA, the CDR3 is TGCAGCGTTTCGCGTGGGGAGACCCAGTACTTC. Its translation: CSVSRGETQYF.

The rearrangement uses TRBV28 and TRBJ1-2; D uncertain. The CDR3 is made up of 11 amino acids. The V end was cut by 7 bases, the J end by 7 bases, with 10 bases between. Germline CDR1 reads MDHEN; CDR2 reads SYDVKM. CDR3 in amino acids: CASTAYGGYTF. The CDR3 DNA is TGTGCCAGCACCGCTTACGGTGGCTACACCTTC.

V gene TRBV9 combines with J gene TRBJ2-5, with a weak D call TRBD2 (6 bases). The CDR3 consists of 14 residues. The germline V gene has CDR1 SGDLS and CDR2 YYNGEE. V lost 4 bases to trimming and J lost 5 bases, with 15 bases between them. The DNA for the CDR3 is TGTGCCAGCAGCTCCCAAAAGGGAGGCGAGACCCAGTACTTC. It encodes CASSSQKGGETQYF.

This clone showed up just once. The genes are TRBV6-5 and TRBJ2-7; possible D gene TRBD2, 5 bases. CDR1 is MNHEY and CDR2 is SVGAGI in the germline V gene. V was cut by 5 bases and J by 11 bases, with 13 bases left in between. CDR3 length: 11 residues. CDR3 residues: CASSLRDMEYF. In DNA form, the CDR3 reads TGTGCCAGCAGTCTCCGGGATATGGAGTACTTC.

This clone was found once. The chain links TRBV11-2 to TRBJ1-2; D remains ambiguous. CDR1 and CDR2 (germline): SGHAT, FQNNGV. V was pared by 1 base and J by 5 bases, with 8 bases between. The CDR3 has 13 amino acids. Here the CDR3 reads CASSLGAEYGYTF. The DNA of the CDR3 is TGTGCCAGCAGCTTAGGGGCAGAATATGGCTACACCTTC.

This sequence joins TRBV25-1 and TRBJ1-2, with 9 bases fitting TRBD1. The CDR3 loop spans 15 amino acids. Per germline, CDR1 MGHDK and CDR2 SYGVNS. Unmatched junction bases numbered 5, after V lost 2 bases and J lost 4 bases. In DNA, the CDR3 is TGTGCCAGCAGTGAAGATGTGACAGGGGGCTATGGCTACACCTTC. Amino acids: CASSEDVTGGYGYTF.

Comments on this clone: A read error may explain this, as a much larger clone is one base away. Other DNA sequences from this sample encode an identical CDR3 as well. V usage is TRBV27 and J usage is TRBJ2-7; 9 bases align to TRBD1. The germline gives CDR1 MNHEY, CDR2 SMNVEV (reference sequence). The CDR3 is 16 amino acids. CDR3 coding DNA: TGCGCCAGCAGTCCAGGGACAGGGCGAGCTAAGTACGAGCAGTACTTC. It translates to CASSPGTGRAKYEQYF.

The chain combines TRBV28 with TRBJ2-1; no reliable D call. This CDR3 has 12 amino acids. The V gene's germline CDR1 is MDHEN and CDR2 SYDVKM. With 4 bases removed from V and 6 bases from J, the gap between germline ends came to 7 bases. The CDR3 is CASSSQFNEQFF. In nucleotides, the CDR3 is TGTGCCAGCAGTTCCCAGTTCAATGAGCAGTTCTTC.

The chain carries TRBV4-2 and TRBJ1-1; D gene uncertain. The germline V and J ends were trimmed by 4 bases and 4 bases, with 13 bases remaining between them. The CDR3 has 14 amino acids. The germline CDR1 and CDR2 sequences are LGHNA and YNFKEQ. CDR3 loop: CASSLDYSTTEAFF. In DNA form, the CDR3 reads TGTGCCAGCAGCCTCGACTATTCAACCACTGAAGCTTTCTTT.

Note on this clone: The same CDR3 can be traced to other DNA sequences in this sample. The V and J genes are TRBV28 and TRBJ2-7; D remains unclear. V was clipped by 3 bases and J by 3 bases, with 6 bases between them. The germline CDR1 and CDR2 sequences are MDHEN and SYDVKM. The CDR3 is 12 amino acids. This chain's CDR3 is CASSLGYYEQYF. CDR3 in DNA: TGTGCCAGCAGTTTGGGGTACTACGAGCAGTACTTC.

Only one count was recorded for this clone. The identical CDR3 is also encoded by other nucleotide sequences in the sample. The gene calls are TRBV2 and TRBJ1-5; no reliable D call. V was pared by 6 bases and J by 2 bases, with 8 bases between. The CDR3 covers 13 residues. Germline lookup yields CDR1 SNHLY and CDR2 FYNNEI. CDR3 region: CASRAGGNQPQHF. CDR3 in DNA: TGTGCCAGCAGGGCAGGAGGCAATCAGCCCCAGCATTTT.

The genes are TRBV2 and TRBJ1-2; 7 bases map to TRBD1. This CDR3 comprises 13 residues. Germline CDR1 SNHLY, CDR2 FYNNEI. V shed 4 bases and J 1 base; nucleotides not matched to a gene: 0. The DNA of the CDR3 is TGTGCCAGCAGTGGACAGGGTAACTATGGCTACACCTTC. Residues: CASSGQGNYGYTF.

The rearrangement joins TRBV6-6 to TRBJ2-2, with D uncertain. Germline-derived CDR1 and CDR2 are MNHNY and SVGAGI (reference sequence). Trimming shortened V by 6 bases and J by 8 bases, and 13 bases separated the two germline ends. This CDR3 has 13 amino acids. Written as DNA, the CDR3 is TGTGCCAGCAGCCCGGGCCGGGTAGGGGAGCTGTTTTTT. Translation: CASSPGRVGELFF.

The J gene is TRBJ2-3, the V gene TRBV9; tentative D call: TRBD1 (5 bases). The length of the CDR3 is 13 residues. With 7 bases removed from V and 2 bases from J, the gap between germline ends came to 11 bases. Germline V gene sequence: CDR1 SGDLS, CDR2 YYNGEE. For the CDR3, the DNA is TGTGCCAGCTCGCAGGGAACCACAGATACGCAGTATTTT. Amino acid sequence: CASSQGTTDTQYF.

This chain joins TRBV28 and TRBJ1-1, with D possibly being TRBD1 (6 bases). V gave up 10 bases and J gave up 0 bases, with 15 bases separating them. The germline CDR1 and CDR2 sequences are MDHEN and SYDVKM. CDR3 size: 14 residues. Here the CDR3 DNA reads TGTGCCACTTGGACAGCCATAATGAACACTGAAGCTTTCTTT. It translates to CATWTAIMNTEAFF. Combining the CDR3 with reference TRBV28 and TRBJ1-1 gives the whole variable domain DVKVTQSSRYLVKRTGEKVFLECVQDMDHENMFWYRQDPGLGLRLIYFSYDVKMKEKGDIPEGYSVSREKKERFSLILESASTNQTSMYLCATWTAIMNTEAFFGQGTRLTVV.

A note on this clone: The likely explanation is a read error, given a far larger clone one base away. Other DNA sequences in this sample translate to the same CDR3. The CDR3 DNA reads TGTGCCAGCACCCAAGGGGGGACTCCTTACGAGCAGTACTTC. This sequence encodes CASTQGGTPYEQYF. The chain links TRBV28 to TRBJ2-7; either TRBD1 or TRBD2 may supply D (6 bases each). Trimming cost V 7 bases and J 4 bases, with 17 bases left between them. Germline CDR1 is MDHEN and CDR2 is SYDVKM. The CDR3 extends over 14 amino acids.

Concerning this clone itself: A much bigger clone sits one base away, suggesting this may be a read error. The chain joins TRBV14 to TRBJ2-5, with D possibly being TRBD2 (6 bases). Germline V gene sequence: CDR1 SGHDN, CDR2 FVKESK. The V end lost 1 base, the J end lost 4 bases, and 16 bases lay between the germline ends. This CDR3 comprises 16 residues. CDR3 residues: CASSQVGGLYRETQYF. The CDR3 coding sequence is TGTGCCAGCAGCCAAGTGGGGGGATTGTACCGAGAGACCCAGTACTTC.

This clone was observed a handful of times. CDR3 protein: CASSSYPPTGGDTEAFF. CDR3 DNA sequence: TGTGCCAGCAGCTCATACCCCCCCACAGGGGGCGACACTGAAGCTTTCTTT. The chain carries TRBV7-9 and TRBJ1-1, with 9 bases matching TRBD1. Germline V CDR1 and CDR2: SEHNR, FQNEAQ (reference sequence). There are 17 residues in the CDR3. The trim removed 4 bases at V and 3 bases at J, leaving 12 bases unmatched.

The rearrangement uses TRBV28 and TRBJ2-6, with a weak D call TRBD1 (6 bases). The germline V and J ends were trimmed by 4 bases and 2 bases, with 12 bases remaining between them. Germline CDR1 is MDHEN and CDR2 is SYDVKM. The CDR3 extends over 16 amino acids. The CDR3 sequence is CASSSGQPAGANVLTF. CDR3 sequence (DNA): TGTGCCAGCAGTTCCGGACAGCCGGCTGGGGCCAACGTCCTGACTTTC.

The V and J genes are TRBV21-1 and TRBJ2-7; TRBD2, the D gene given by the table, was not confirmed from the DNA. TRBV21-1 is designated a pseudogene. The CDR3 is made up of 20 amino acids. The CDR3 loop is CASSKQKGLAGGPGSYEQYF. The CDR3 nucleotides are TGTGCCAGCAGCAAACAGAAAGGACTAGCGGGAGGCCCAGGCTCCTACGAGCAGTACTTC.

This clone was seen only a few times. The chain has TRBV23-1 and TRBJ2-5; D unclear. TRBV23-1 is an open reading frame, and its role is uncertain. V was trimmed by 0 bases and J by 1 base, leaving 12 bases between them. The CDR3 runs to 16 residues. CDR3 loop: CASSQSCPQLQETQYF. The CDR3 DNA reads as TGCGCCAGCAGTCAATCGTGCCCCCAGCTCCAAGAGACCCAGTACTTC.

Concerning this clone itself: This probably arose from a read error, given a far larger clone one base away. Here the CDR3 omits its conserved ending phenylalanine or tryptophan, so a read error is the likely source. The chain carries TRBV4-3 and TRBJ1-1; D not certain. Germline V gives CDR1 LGHNA, CDR2 YSLEER. The length of the CDR3 is 12 residues. The V and J ends lost 3 bases and 2 bases respectively, with 4 bases between them. The CDR3 here is CASSHRNTEAFL. The CDR3 nucleotides read TGCGCCAGCAGCCATAGAAACACTGAAGCTTTCCTT.

The V call is TRBV5-1, the J call TRBJ1-4; 8 bases fit TRBD1. V lost 0 bases and J lost 8; bases outside the gene matches: 6. The length of the CDR3 is 15 residues. Germline CDR1 SGHRS, CDR2 YFSETQ. The CDR3 DNA sequence: TGCGCCAGCAGCTTGGAGGACAGGGTTCACGAAAAACTGTTTTTT. Translated, it gives CASSLEDRVHEKLFF.